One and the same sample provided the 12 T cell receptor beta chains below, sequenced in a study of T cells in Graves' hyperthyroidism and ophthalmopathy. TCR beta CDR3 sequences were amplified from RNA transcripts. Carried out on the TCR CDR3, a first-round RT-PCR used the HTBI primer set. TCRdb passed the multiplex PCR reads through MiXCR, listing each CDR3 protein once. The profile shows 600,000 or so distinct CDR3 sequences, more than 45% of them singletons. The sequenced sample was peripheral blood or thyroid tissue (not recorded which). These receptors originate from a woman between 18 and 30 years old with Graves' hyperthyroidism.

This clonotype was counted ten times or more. DNA for the CDR3: TGTGCCAGCAGGGGGGCCTTTCAGCCCCAGCATTTT. Protein product: CASRGAFQPQHF. This chain joins TRBV2 and TRBJ1-5; D might be TRBD1 (6 bases). This CDR3 region has 12 residues. V was cut by 6 bases and J by 6 bases, with 9 bases left in between. In germline, CDR1 is SNHLY, CDR2 FYNNEI.

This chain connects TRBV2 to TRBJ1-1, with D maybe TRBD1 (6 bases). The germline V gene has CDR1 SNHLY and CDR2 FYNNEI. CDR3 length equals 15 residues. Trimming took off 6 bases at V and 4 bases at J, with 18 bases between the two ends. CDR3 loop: CASSLVPRGSTEAFF. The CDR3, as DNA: TGTGCCAGCAGCTTAGTTCCCAGGGGTTCCACTGAAGCTTTCTTT.

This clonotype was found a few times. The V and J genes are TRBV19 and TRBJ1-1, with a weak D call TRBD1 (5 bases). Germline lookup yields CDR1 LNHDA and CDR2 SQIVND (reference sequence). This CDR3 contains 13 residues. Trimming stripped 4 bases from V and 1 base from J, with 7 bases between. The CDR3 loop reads CASSTQENTEAFF. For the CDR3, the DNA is TGTGCCAGTAGTACACAGGAGAACACTGAAGCTTTCTTT.

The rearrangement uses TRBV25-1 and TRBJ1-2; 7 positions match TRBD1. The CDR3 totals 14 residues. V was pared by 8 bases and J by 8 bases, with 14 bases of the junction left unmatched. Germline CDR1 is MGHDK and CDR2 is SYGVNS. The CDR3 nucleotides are TGTGCCAGCTCAACTTGGGACAGACAGCGAGGCTACACCTTC. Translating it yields CASSTWDRQRGYTF.

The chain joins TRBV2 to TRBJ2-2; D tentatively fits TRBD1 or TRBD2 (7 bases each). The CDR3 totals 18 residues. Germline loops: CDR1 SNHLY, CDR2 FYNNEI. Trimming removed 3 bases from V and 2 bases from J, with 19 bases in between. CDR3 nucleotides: TGTGCCAGCAGTGATCAGGGGGGTCTAGCGGTAAACACCGGGGAGCTGTTTTTT. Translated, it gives CASSDQGGLAVNTGELFF.

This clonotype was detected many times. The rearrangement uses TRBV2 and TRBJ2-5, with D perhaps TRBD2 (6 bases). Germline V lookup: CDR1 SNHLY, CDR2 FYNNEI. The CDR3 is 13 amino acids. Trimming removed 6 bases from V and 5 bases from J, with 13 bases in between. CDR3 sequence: CASREGVPETQYF. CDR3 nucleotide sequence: TGTGCCAGCAGGGAGGGAGTTCCGGAGACCCAGTACTTC. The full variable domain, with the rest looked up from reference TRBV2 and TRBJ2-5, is EPEVTQTPSHQVTQMGQEVILRCVPISNHLYFYWYRQILGQKVEFLVSFYNNEISEKSEIFDDQFSVERPDGSNFTLKIRSTKLEDSAMYFCASREGVPETQYFGPGTRLLVL.

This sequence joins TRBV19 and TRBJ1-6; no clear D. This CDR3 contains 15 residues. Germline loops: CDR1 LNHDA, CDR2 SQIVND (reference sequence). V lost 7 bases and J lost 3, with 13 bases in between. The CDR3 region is CASNPGRNYNSPLHF. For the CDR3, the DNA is TGTGCCAGTAACCCCGGACGGAACTATAATTCACCCCTCCACTTT.

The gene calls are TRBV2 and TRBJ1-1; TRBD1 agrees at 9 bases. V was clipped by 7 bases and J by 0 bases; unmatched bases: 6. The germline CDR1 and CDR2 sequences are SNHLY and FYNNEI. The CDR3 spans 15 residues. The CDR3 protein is CASIGQGLLNTEAFF. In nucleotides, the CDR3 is TGTGCCAGCATTGGACAGGGGCTTTTGAACACTGAAGCTTTCTTT.

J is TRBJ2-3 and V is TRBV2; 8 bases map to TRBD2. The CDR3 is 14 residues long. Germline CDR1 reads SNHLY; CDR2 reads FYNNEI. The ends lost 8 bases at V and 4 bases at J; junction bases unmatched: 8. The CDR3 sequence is CASVWAGGPDTQYF. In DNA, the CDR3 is TGTGCCAGCGTATGGGCGGGAGGTCCAGATACGCAGTATTTT.

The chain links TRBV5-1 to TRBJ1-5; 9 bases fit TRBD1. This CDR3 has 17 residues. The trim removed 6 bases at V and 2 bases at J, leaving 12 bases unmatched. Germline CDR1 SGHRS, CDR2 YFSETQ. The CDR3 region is CASNTGGLESGNQPQHF. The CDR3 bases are TGCGCCAGCAATACAGGGGGCTTGGAGTCGGGCAATCAGCCCCAGCATTTT.

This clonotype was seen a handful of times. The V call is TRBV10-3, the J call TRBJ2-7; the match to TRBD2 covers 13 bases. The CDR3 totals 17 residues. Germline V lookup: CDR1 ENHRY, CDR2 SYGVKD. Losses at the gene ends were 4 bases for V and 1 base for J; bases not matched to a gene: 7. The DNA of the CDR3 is TGTGCCATCAGTGGTTCAGGGGGACTAGCGGGGTCCTACGAGCAGTACTTC. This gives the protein CAISGSGGLAGSYEQYF.

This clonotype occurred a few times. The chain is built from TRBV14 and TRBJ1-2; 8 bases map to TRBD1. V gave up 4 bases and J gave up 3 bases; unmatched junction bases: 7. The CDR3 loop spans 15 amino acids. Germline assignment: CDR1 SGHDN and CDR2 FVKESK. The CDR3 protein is CASSPLGQEDYGYTF. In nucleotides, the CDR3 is TGTGCCAGCAGCCCACTGGGACAGGAAGACTATGGCTACACCTTC.